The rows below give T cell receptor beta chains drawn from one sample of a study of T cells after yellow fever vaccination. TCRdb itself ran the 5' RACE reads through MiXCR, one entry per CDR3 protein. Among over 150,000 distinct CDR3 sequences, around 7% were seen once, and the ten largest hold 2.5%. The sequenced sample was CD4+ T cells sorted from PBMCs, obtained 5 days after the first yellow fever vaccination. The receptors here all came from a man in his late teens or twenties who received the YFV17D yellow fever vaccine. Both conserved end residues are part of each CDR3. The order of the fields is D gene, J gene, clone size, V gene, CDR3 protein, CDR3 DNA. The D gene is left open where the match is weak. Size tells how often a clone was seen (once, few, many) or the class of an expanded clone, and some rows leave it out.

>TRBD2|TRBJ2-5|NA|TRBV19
CASSGTSGGPGETQYF
TGTGCCAGTTCCGGGACTAGCGGGGGCCCGGGGGAGACCCAGTACTTC
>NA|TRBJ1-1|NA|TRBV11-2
CASSLEAPRRPSHWRAFF
TGTGCCAGCAGCTTAGAAGCCCCTAGGAGACCCAGCCACTGGAGAGCTTTCTTT
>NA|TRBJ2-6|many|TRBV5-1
CASSLVGGSGANVLTF
TGCGCCAGCAGCTTGGTTGGTGGCTCTGGGGCCAACGTCCTGACTTTC
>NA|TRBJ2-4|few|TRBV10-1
CASSAEGGNIQYF
TGCGCCAGCAGTGCCGAAGGGGGAAACATTCAGTACTTC
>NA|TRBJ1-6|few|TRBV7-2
CASSIMGRLHSPLHF
TGTGCCAGCAGCATAATGGGACGCTTGCATTCACCCCTCCACTTT
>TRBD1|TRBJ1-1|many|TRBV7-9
CASSRQGSTEAFF
TGTGCCAGCAGCCGACAGGGTTCCACTGAAGCTTTCTTT
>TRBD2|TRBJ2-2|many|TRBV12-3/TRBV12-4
CASSLWVAGAAGELFF
TGTGCCAGCAGTTTGTGGGTAGCGGGGGCCGCCGGGGAGCTGTTTTTT
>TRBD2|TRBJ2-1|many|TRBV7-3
CASSLGRGGYEQFF
TGTGCCAGCAGCTTAGGGCGGGGGGGCTATGAGCAGTTCTTC
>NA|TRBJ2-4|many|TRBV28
CASSLMMTTLGNIQYF
TGTGCCAGCAGTCTGATGATGACAACCCTGGGAAACATTCAGTACTTC
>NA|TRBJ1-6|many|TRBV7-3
CASSFGQRGSPLHF
TGTGCCAGCAGCTTCGGCCAGCGGGGTTCACCCCTCCACTTT
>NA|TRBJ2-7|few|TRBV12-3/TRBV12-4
CASRSTGFYEQYF
TGTGCCAGCAGATCAACAGGGTTCTACGAGCAGTACTTC
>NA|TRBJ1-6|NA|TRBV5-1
CASSLGTARGANSPLHF
TGCGCCAGCAGCTTGGGGACAGCCCGTGGGGCTAATTCACCCCTCCACTTT
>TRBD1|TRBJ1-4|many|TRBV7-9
CASRVTGDGEKLFF
TGTGCCAGCAGAGTAACAGGGGATGGCGAAAAACTGTTTTTT
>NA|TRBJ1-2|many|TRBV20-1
CSARVSGASYGYTF
TGCAGTGCTAGAGTTTCAGGGGCTAGCTATGGCTACACCTTC
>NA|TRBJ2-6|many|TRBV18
CASSPLTVGEAGANVLTF
TGTGCCAGCTCACCACTAACAGTGGGAGAGGCTGGGGCCAACGTCCTGACTTTC